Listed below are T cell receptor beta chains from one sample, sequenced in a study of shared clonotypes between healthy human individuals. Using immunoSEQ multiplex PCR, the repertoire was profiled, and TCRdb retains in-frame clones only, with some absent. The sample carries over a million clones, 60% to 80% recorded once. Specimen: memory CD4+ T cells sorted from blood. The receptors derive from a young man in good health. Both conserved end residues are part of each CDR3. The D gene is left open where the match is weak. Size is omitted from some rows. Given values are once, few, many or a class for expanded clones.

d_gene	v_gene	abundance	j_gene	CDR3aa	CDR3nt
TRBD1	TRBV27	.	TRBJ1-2	CASSSTGGYYGYTF	TGTGCCAGCAGTTCGACAGGGGGCTATTATGGCTACACCTTC
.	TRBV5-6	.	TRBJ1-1	CASSLGRGGSRSTEAFF	TGTGCCAGCAGCTTGGGTAGGGGTGGCAGTCGAAGCACTGAAGCTTTCTTT
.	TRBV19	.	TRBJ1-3	CASTREGTIPGNTIYF	TGTGCCAGTACCAGGGAGGGGACTATCCCTGGAAACACCATATATTTT
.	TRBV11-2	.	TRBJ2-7	CASSPLERIGEQYF	TGTGCCAGCAGCCCTCTCGAGAGGATTGGAGAGCAGTACTTC
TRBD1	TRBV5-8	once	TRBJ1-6	CASTGQGILYNSPLHF	TGTGCCAGCACCGGACAGGGAATACTCTATAATTCACCCCTCCACTTT
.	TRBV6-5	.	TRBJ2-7	CASSSTFGEQYF	TGTGCCAGCAGTTCTACCTTTGGGGAGCAGTACTTC
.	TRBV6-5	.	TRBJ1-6	CASSRNRDPYLHF	TGTGCCAGCAGCAGAAACCGGGACCCCTACCTCCACTTT
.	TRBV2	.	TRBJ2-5	CASSELAGARKTQYF	TGTGCCAGCAGTGAACTGGCGGGGGCAAGAAAGACCCAGTACTTC
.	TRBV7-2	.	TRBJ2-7	CASSQGLRGSSYEQYF	TGTGCCAGCAGTCAAGGGCTCCGGGGTTCATCCTACGAGCAGTACTTC
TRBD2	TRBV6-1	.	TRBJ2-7	CASSAGTRGSGEQYF	TGTGCCAGCAGCGCCGGGACTAGGGGTTCGGGAGAGCAGTACTTC
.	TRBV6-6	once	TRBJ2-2	CASKRQSNTGELFF	TGTGCCAGCAAACGGCAATCGAACACCGGGGAGCTGTTTTTT
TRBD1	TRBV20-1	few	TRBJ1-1	CSVGQDEAFF	TGCAGTGTCGGACAGGATGAAGCTTTCTTT
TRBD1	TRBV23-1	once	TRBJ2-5	CASSKRQGARKTQYF	TGCGCCAGCAGTAAACGACAGGGGGCACGGAAGACCCAGTACTTC
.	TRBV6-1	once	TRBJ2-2	CAARPGRNTGELFF	TGTGCCGCCAGGCCGGGCCGGAACACCGGGGAGCTGTTTTTT
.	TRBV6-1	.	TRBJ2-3	CASSEGIARITDTQYF	TGTGCCAGCAGTGAAGGGATAGCGAGGATCACAGATACGCAGTATTTT
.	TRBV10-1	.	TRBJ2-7	CASSESGPTRYF	TGCGCCAGCAGTGAGTCCGGGCCGACTCGTTACTTC
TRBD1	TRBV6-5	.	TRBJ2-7	CASSQTGSGEQYF	TGTGCCAGCAGCCAGACAGGGTCCGGCGAGCAGTACTTC
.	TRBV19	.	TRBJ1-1	CASSIAGGAEAFF	TGTGCCAGTAGTATTGCCGGGGGCGCTGAAGCTTTCTTT
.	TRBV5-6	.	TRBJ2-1	CASSSAGPQFF	TGTGCCAGCAGCTCGGCCGGCCCTCAGTTCTTC
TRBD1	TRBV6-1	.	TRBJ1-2	CASRERDRDYGYTF	TGTGCCAGCAGGGAGAGGGACAGGGACTATGGCTACACCTTC
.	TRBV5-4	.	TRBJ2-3	CASSLRRGTDTQYF	TGTGCCAGCAGCTTGCGTCGGGGCACAGATACGCAGTATTTT
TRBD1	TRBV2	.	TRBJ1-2	CASSGQGAGGYTF	TGTGCCAGCAGCGGACAGGGGGCAGGTGGCTACACCTTC
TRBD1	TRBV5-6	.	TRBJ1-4	CASSVTSGGLNEKLFF	TGTGCCAGCAGCGTGACTTCAGGGGGGCTTAATGAAAAACTGTTTTTT
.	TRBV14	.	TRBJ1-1	CASSRPGFTEAFF	TGTGCCAGCAGCCGGCCGGGATTCACTGAAGCTTTCTTT
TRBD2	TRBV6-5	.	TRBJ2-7	CASSYPSGRATYEQYF	TGTGCCAGCAGTTACCCTAGCGGGAGGGCGACCTACGAGCAGTACTTC
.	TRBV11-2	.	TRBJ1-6	CASSLRPGNNSPLHF	TGTGCCAGCAGCTTAAGGCCAGGGAATAATTCACCCCTCCACTTT
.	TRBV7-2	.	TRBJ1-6	CASSLLRAGTSSYNSPLHF	TGTGCCAGCAGCTTACTTAGGGCGGGGACCTCCTCCTATAATTCACCCCTCCACTTT
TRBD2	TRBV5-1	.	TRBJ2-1	CASSAGLAGGRAYNEQFF	TGCGCCAGCAGCGCCGGACTAGCGGGGGGCCGCGCCTACAATGAGCAGTTCTTC
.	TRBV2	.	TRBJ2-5	CASERRSGETQYF	TGTGCCAGCGAAAGGAGGAGCGGGGAGACCCAGTACTTC
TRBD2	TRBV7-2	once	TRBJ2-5	CASSLGGSGSRQTQYF	TGTGCCAGCAGCTTAGGGGGGAGCGGGAGTCGGCAGACCCAGTACTTC
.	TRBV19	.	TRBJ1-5	CASSGWTVYSNQPQHF	TGTGCCAGTAGTGGCTGGACAGTCTATAGCAATCAGCCCCAGCATTTT
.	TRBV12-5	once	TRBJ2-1	CASESVGGNEQFF	TGTGCTAGTGAGTCGGTAGGGGGCAATGAGCAGTTCTTC
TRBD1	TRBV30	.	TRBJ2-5	CARGQGARETQYF	TGTGCCCGGGGACAGGGGGCTCGAGAGACCCAGTACTTC
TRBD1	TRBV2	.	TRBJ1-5	CASSRGQGGQPQHF	TGTGCCAGCAGTCGAGGACAGGGGGGGCAGCCCCAGCATTTT
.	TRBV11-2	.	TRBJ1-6	CASSLADSSPLHF	TGTGCCAGCAGCTTAGCGGACTCTTCACCCCTCCACTTT
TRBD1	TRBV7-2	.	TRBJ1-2	CASSTRGAGGNYGYTF	TGTGCCAGCAGCACCCGAGGGGCAGGGGGCAACTATGGCTACACCTTC
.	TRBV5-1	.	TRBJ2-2	CASSLSSRSNTGELFF	TGCGCCAGCAGCTTGTCTAGCCGTTCGAACACCGGGGAGCTGTTTTTT
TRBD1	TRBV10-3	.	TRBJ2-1	CAIRGQGVWNEQFF	TGTGCCATCAGGGGACAGGGTGTTTGGAATGAGCAGTTCTTC
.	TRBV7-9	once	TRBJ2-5	CASSVDSPFQYF	TGTGCCAGCAGCGTTGACAGTCCTTTCCAGTACTTC
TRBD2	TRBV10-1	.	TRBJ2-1	CASSELAGGSYNEQFF	TGCGCCAGCAGTGAACTAGCGGGAGGGTCCTACAATGAGCAGTTCTTC
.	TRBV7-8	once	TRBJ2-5	CASSLERGTPYF	TGTGCCAGCAGCTTAGAGAGGGGGACCCCGTACTTC
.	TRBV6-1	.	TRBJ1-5	CASSAEIQGQPQHF	TGTGCCAGCAGTGCAGAAATACAGGGCCAGCCCCAGCATTTT
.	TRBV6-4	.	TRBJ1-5	CARRIYQPQHF	TGTGCCAGGAGAATTTATCAGCCCCAGCATTTT
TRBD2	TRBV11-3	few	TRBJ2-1	CASSSTTSGRTNEQFF	TGTGCCAGCAGCTCCACGACTAGCGGGAGGACCAATGAGCAGTTCTTC
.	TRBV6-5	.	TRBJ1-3	CASGERRYSGNTIYF	TGTGCCAGCGGCGAACGCAGATACTCTGGAAACACCATATATTTT
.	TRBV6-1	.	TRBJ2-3	CASSETSRVTQYF	TGTGCCAGCAGTGAGACCTCCAGGGTTACGCAGTATTTT
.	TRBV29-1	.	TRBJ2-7	CSIPRENYEQYF	TGCAGCATTCCTAGGGAAAACTACGAGCAGTACTTC
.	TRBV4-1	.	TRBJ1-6	CASSQASGRSNSPLHF	TGCGCCAGCAGCCAAGCCTCAGGGAGGAGTAATTCACCCCTCCACTTT